A single sample gave rise to the 3 T cell receptor beta chains below, sequenced in a study of T cell repertoires in cytomegalovirus infection (dated 2019 in TCRdb). According to the study, the label for this sample's treatment or condition signals: in vitro stimulation with specific CMV peptide epitopes to enrich CMV-specific T cells. No antigen has been assigned to these receptors. The data were produced on an Illumina HiSeq 1500. The public reads were run again by TCRdb, first through fastp at Q25 and then through MiXCR, and only productive beta chains were kept. Every distinct CDR3 protein forms one entry, paired with its most common genes and DNA. The sample records 650,000 to 850,000 distinct CDR3 sequences, approximately 32% of which are singletons. The ten largest make up under 15% of the sample. The input for sequencing was cultured CD8+ T cells from PBMCs, taken from culture after CMV antigen stimulation. Receptor source: a human donor in good health (CMV status not recorded). Some clones in this sample may be carry-over from other donors' samples.

This clonotype has only a few counts. The chain employs TRBV27 and TRBJ2-2, with D uncertain. This CDR3 contains 12 residues. Germline CDR1 reads MNHEY; CDR2 reads SMNVEV (reference sequence). Deletions cut 2 bases from V and 6 bases from J, with 4 bases between. CDR3 in DNA: TGTGCCAGCAGTTTAATGCCCGGGGAGCTGTTTTTT. Protein product: CASSLMPGELFF.

V and J are TRBV12-5 and TRBJ1-5, with D perhaps matching TRBD1 (5 bases). CDR1 and CDR2 from the germline V gene are LGHNT and FRNRAP. The ends were cut back, 3 bases at V and 0 bases at J, with 18 bases in the middle. The CDR3 totals 18 residues. This CDR3 reads CASGFPSTPDSSNQPQHF. CDR3 nucleotides: TGTGCTAGTGGTTTCCCGAGTACTCCTGACAGTAGCAATCAGCCCCAGCATTTT.

This clonotype was seen a handful of times. The rearrangement joins TRBV18 to TRBJ1-2; weak D call: TRBD1 (6 bases). Trimming cost V 3 bases and J 3 bases, with 23 bases left between them. The CDR3 is 18 residues long. Looked up from germline, CDR1 is KGHSH and CDR2 is LQKENI. The CDR3 nucleotides read TGTGCCAGCTCACCCGGGACATCTTCTTCTAGGGTGGACTATGGCTACACCTTC. Translated, it gives CASSPGTSSSRVDYGYTF.